This T cell receptor beta chain is drawn from a study of T-cell reconstitution after alpha-beta-depleted transplantation in children. Study-wide findings and caveats: Surviving recipient T cells and thymic progenitors accounted for the high day-60 TCRbeta diversity observed in some patients. Roughly two months post-transplant, alpha-beta T cells reportedly originated from several hundred graft clones that had expanded. It was newly produced T cells that mostly accounted for T-cell counts and diversity one year after transplant.

The library targeted TCRbeta and was prepared with unique molecular identifiers. Via MiXCR, TCRdb re-called the PCR reads, giving one row per CDR3 protein. Of around 100,000 distinct CDR3 sequences listed, over 9% are singletons. The CDR3 is 17 residues long. The germline CDR1 and CDR2 sequences are SQVTM and ANQGSEA. The V and J ends lost 1 base and 7 bases, in that order; junction bases with no gene match: 11. This clonotype came up a few times. Antigen specificity is unknown. The V call is TRBV29-1, the J call TRBJ1-4; 11 positions agree with TRBD1. This clonotype was obtained from a boy aged 2 to 10 with acute lymphoblastic leukemia, due to receive a stem cell transplant. Sequences were derived from PBMCs, sampled before TCRalphabeta/CD19-depleted stem cell transplant. The CDR3 nucleotides read TGCAGCGTTGAAGGGAGGACAGGGGGCGCGGGAGGTGAAAAACTGTTTTTT. Translation gives CSVEGRTGGAGGEKLFF.